This TCR beta chain is from a study of cytomegalovirus exposure and HLA in healthy donors. As for the study in general: The 130 or so validation repertoires and the approximately 700 first-cohort repertoires shared a platform, a later analysis reported. General study results and limits: Usually a TCR sequence was rare, but some public TCRs were found in many donors. Per published reports, the classifier diagnosed cytomegalovirus status with high specificity and sensitivity. According to the study, 180 or so TCR beta chains were cytomegalovirus-associated.

A word on this clone: Antigen: not known. At the DNA level, this CDR3 is encoded by other sequences in the same sample as well.

CDR1 is SEHNR and CDR2 is FQNEAQ in the germline V gene (reference sequence). The CDR3 sequence is 14 residues long. The V and J ends lost 4 bases and 2 bases, in that order; junction bases with no gene match: 2. Sequencing used immunoSEQ multiplex PCR; TCRdb keeps in-frame clones, though not all of them. This table holds roughly 220,000 clones, 75% to 95% found once. The sequenced material came from PBMCs. V is TRBV7-9 and J is TRBJ1-5; 7 nucleotides match TRBD1. This TCR was sampled from a woman aged 18-35 years in good health and CMV-seronegative. As DNA, the CDR3 is TGTGCCAGCAGCTCCGGACAGGGCAATCAGCCCCAGCATTTT. Translation: CASSSGQGNQPQHF.